The T cell receptor beta chain described here comes from a study of patients and donors after allogeneic stem cell transplantation. This clonotype was observed a handful of times. The length of the CDR3 is 14 residues. V trimming: 5 bases; J trimming: 7 bases; junction bases outside the gene matches: 6. The V gene's germline CDR1 is SGHRS and CDR2 YFSETQ. TCRdb analysed the RT-PCR reads with MiXCR anew, one entry per CDR3 protein. The table has under 200,000 distinct CDR3 sequences, approximately 25% seen once. The clonotype was recovered from a human donor who was either an allogeneic HSCT recipient or a stem cell or donor lymphocyte infusion donor (not recorded which). It is not recorded whose cells these are; they may come from a transplant donor. Sequencing was carried out using blood, either unsorted or a sorted T cell fraction (not recorded which). The chain employs TRBV5-1 and TRBJ1-4; 9 bases fit TRBD1. The CDR3 protein is CASRDTGGFEKLFF. CDR3 nucleotide sequence: TGCGCCAGCAGGGACACAGGGGGCTTTGAAAAACTGTTTTTT.